The rows below give T cell receptor beta chains drawn from one sample of a study of blood T cell repertoires in COVID-19. Clones were sequenced by immunoSEQ multiplex PCR, and TCRdb holds only the in-frame ones, with some missing. The table records tens of thousands of clones, around 90% of them present only once. Sequencing was carried out using peripheral blood. The receptors come from a human donor in a cohort sampled during active COVID-19. Both conserved end residues are part of each CDR3. D genes are given only for firm matches. Some rows have no size entry. The others give once, few or many, or a class for an expanded clone.

v_call	clone_size	j_call	d_call	cdr3_nt	cdr3_aa
TRBV7-3	NA	TRBJ2-3	TRBD1	TGTGCCAGCAGCCCTACAGGGGGGCCTAGCACAGATACGCAGTATTTT	CASSPTGGPSTDTQYF
TRBV5-1	NA	TRBJ2-1	TRBD2	TGCGCCAGCAGCTTTAGCGGGACAAGTCCTGAGCAGTTCTTC	CASSFSGTSPEQFF
TRBV19	NA	TRBJ1-4	TRBD1	TGTGCCAGTAGTCCGGACAGGATAAATGAAAAACTGTTTTTT	CASSPDRINEKLFF
TRBV6-5	NA	TRBJ1-5	NA	TGTGCCAGCACTTCCGTCCGCAATCAGCCCCAGCATTTT	CASTSVRNQPQHF
TRBV6-2/TRBV6-3	NA	TRBJ1-1	NA	TGTGCCAGCAGTTACGGCGGGGACACTGAAGCTTTCTTT	CASSYGGDTEAFF
TRBV7-2	NA	TRBJ1-5	NA	TGTGCCAGCAGCTTATTCAGCGATAGCAATCAGCCCCAGCATTTT	CASSLFSDSNQPQHF
TRBV5-1	NA	TRBJ1-1	TRBD1	TGCGCCAGCAGCAAGGACAGGGGGCTTGGCACTGAAGCTTTCTTT	CASSKDRGLGTEAFF
TRBV29-1	NA	TRBJ2-5	NA	TGCAGCGTTGATATGGGCAGGGAAAATTCCCAAGAGACCCAGTACTTC	CSVDMGRENSQETQYF
TRBV27	NA	TRBJ1-2	NA	TGTGCCAGCAGCCGTGAGGGTCTCCCTACTATGGGCTACACCTTC	CASSREGLPTMGYTF
TRBV7-2	NA	TRBJ1-5	NA	TGTGCCAGCAGCTCAAACAAAGGGGTCAATCAGCCCCAGCATTTT	CASSSNKGVNQPQHF
TRBV19	few	TRBJ2-5	TRBD2	TGTGCCAGTAGTATATGGACTAGCTGGTACCAAGAGACCCAGTACTTC	CASSIWTSWYQETQYF
TRBV5-8	NA	TRBJ2-3	NA	TGTGCCAGCAGCTTCCGGACGGGAAGCACAGATACGCAGTATTTT	CASSFRTGSTDTQYF
TRBV28	once	TRBJ2-2	TRBD2	TGTGCCAGCAGTCTATTGACTAGCGGGAGGGCCCCCGGGGAGCTGTTTTTT	CASSLLTSGRAPGELFF
TRBV27	NA	TRBJ1-5	TRBD1	TGTGCCAGCAGTCCCCCTTCGGGACAGGAGTACACTAATAGCAATCAGCCCCAGCATTTT	CASSPPSGQEYTNSNQPQHF
TRBV6-1	NA	TRBJ2-7	NA	TGTGCCAGCAGTGAAGTGGACAACTACGAGCAGTACTTC	CASSEVDNYEQYF
TRBV7-9	NA	TRBJ2-3	NA	TGTGCCATCGGGGGAGTTAGTTATAGCACAGATACGCAGTATTTT	CAIGGVSYSTDTQYF
TRBV27	NA	TRBJ2-1	TRBD2	TGTGCCAGCAGCCTTAGCGGGCTCTCCTACAATGAGCAGTTCTTC	CASSLSGLSYNEQFF
TRBV6-5	NA	TRBJ2-7	NA	TGTGCCAGCAGTTACTCGAAACGGGGTACCTACGAGCAGTACTTC	CASSYSKRGTYEQYF
TRBV7-8	NA	TRBJ2-3	TRBD2	TGTGCCAGCAGCTTAGGGACTAGCGGCACAGATACGCAGTATTTT	CASSLGTSGTDTQYF
TRBV27	NA	TRBJ1-1	NA	TGTGCCAGCAGTTTGCCGGGAAAGAACACTGAAGCTTTCTTT	CASSLPGKNTEAFF
TRBV7-2	NA	TRBJ2-7	TRBD2	TGTGCCAGCAGCTTACCGGTGGCGGGGGGGCCCTACGAGCAGTACTTC	CASSLPVAGGPYEQYF
TRBV7-2	NA	TRBJ2-2	NA	TGTGCCAGCAGCTTAGGCGGGGCCGGGGAGCTGTTTTTT	CASSLGGAGELFF
TRBV6-6	NA	TRBJ2-2	NA	TGTGCCTCTGAGAGGGCGACCGGGGAGCTGTTTTTT	CASERATGELFF
TRBV18	NA	TRBJ2-7	TRBD1	TGTGCCAGCTCACAGGGACAGGGTGTTTACGAGCAGTACTTC	CASSQGQGVYEQYF
TRBV27	NA	TRBJ1-2	NA	TGTGCCAGCAGTGGAAAGACACTCCGCGGACTTAACTATGGCTACACCTTC	CASSGKTLRGLNYGYTF
TRBV7-2	NA	TRBJ2-5	NA	TGTGCCAGCAGCTTGGGCGGGCCCCTTCAAGAGACCCAGTACTTC	CASSLGGPLQETQYF
TRBV29-1	NA	TRBJ1-1	NA	TGCAGTATCCACCAGGGATACACTGAAGCTTTCTTT	CSIHQGYTEAFF
TRBV4-3	NA	TRBJ2-2	NA	TGCGCCAGCAGCCCGCTTGGCTCGACGAACACCGGGGAGCTGTTTTTT	CASSPLGSTNTGELFF
TRBV10-2	NA	TRBJ2-5	TRBD2	TGCGCCAGCAGTGAGTCGAAACTAGCGGGGGTTCAAGAGACCCAGTACTTC	CASSESKLAGVQETQYF
TRBV19	NA	TRBJ1-4	NA	TGTGCCAGTAGTATAGAGGGAGCAGGCAGATTTGCAACTAATGAAAAACTGTTTTTT	CASSIEGAGRFATNEKLFF
TRBV2	NA	TRBJ2-7	TRBD2	TGTGCCAGCAGTGAAGCGCTAGCGGGAGGGCCGGGGTACTTC	CASSEALAGGPGYF
TRBV30	few	TRBJ1-6	NA	TGTGCCTGGAGTGTACGTTTGAATCTTAGAAGATATAATTCACCCCTCCACTTT	CAWSVRLNLRRYNSPLHF
TRBV7-9	NA	TRBJ2-7	NA	TGTGCCAGCAGCTTAGCCGGAGGGGGCGCGCCCTACGAGCAGTACTTC	CASSLAGGGAPYEQYF
TRBV9	NA	TRBJ2-7	NA	TGTGCCAGCAGTCAGGGTGGCAGCTCCTACGAGCAGTACTTC	CASSQGGSSYEQYF
TRBV7-2	NA	TRBJ2-7	NA	TGTGCCAGCAGCACCCGCGGGAACAAGCAGTACTTC	CASSTRGNKQYF
TRBV9	NA	TRBJ1-2	NA	TGTGCCAGCAGCTCCGAGACAGCCCCCTATGGCTACACCTTC	CASSSETAPYGYTF
TRBV6-2/TRBV6-3	NA	TRBJ1-5	NA	TGTGCCAGCAGTTACGAGGGGCCCCAGCATTTT	CASSYEGPQHF
TRBV5-1	NA	TRBJ1-1	TRBD1	TGCGCCAGCAGCAGGGGACAGGGGGACGAAGCTTTCTTT	CASSRGQGDEAFF
TRBV7-2	NA	TRBJ1-2	TRBD1	TGTGCCAGCAGTCAGGGGGTAGGGGGCTATGGCTACACCTTC	CASSQGVGGYGYTF
TRBV9	NA	TRBJ1-1	NA	TGTGCCAGCAGCGTAGGCGATAACACTGAAGCTTTCTTT	CASSVGDNTEAFF
TRBV2	NA	TRBJ2-3	TRBD2	TGTGCCAGCAGTGCCGTAGCGGGAGGGCCCAGCACAGATACGCAGTATTTT	CASSAVAGGPSTDTQYF
TRBV28	NA	TRBJ1-1	NA	TGTGCCAGCAACCCCTCAACGAGTACTGAAGCTTTCTTT	CASNPSTSTEAFF
TRBV18	few	TRBJ1-6	NA	TGTGCCAGCTCACCAAATCGGAGTTCCCCGCTCCACTTT	CASSPNRSSPLHF
TRBV2	NA	TRBJ2-7	TRBD1	TGTGCCAGCAGTTCGGACAGGGGGCAGGTCCGGGGCTACGAGCAGTACTTC	CASSSDRGQVRGYEQYF
TRBV11-2	NA	TRBJ2-1	TRBD2	TGTGCCAGCAGCTCCCGCGGCGGGAGTACTGGCTACAATGAGCAGTTCTTC	CASSSRGGSTGYNEQFF
TRBV6-5	NA	TRBJ2-7	NA	TGTGCCAGCAGGCGGACAACCCACTCCTACGAGCAGTACTTC	CASRRTTHSYEQYF
TRBV14	NA	TRBJ2-7	TRBD2	TGTGCCAGCGGACGGACTAGCGGGAGTAGCGGGCAGTACTTC	CASGRTSGSSGQYF
TRBV5-4	NA	TRBJ2-5	NA	TGTGCCAGCAGTCGAGCGGGAGAGACCCAGTACTTC	CASSRAGETQYF
TRBV5-4	NA	TRBJ2-7	NA	TGTGCCAGCAGCTTATTCGGGACTGGGGCATACGAGCAGTACTTC	CASSLFGTGAYEQYF